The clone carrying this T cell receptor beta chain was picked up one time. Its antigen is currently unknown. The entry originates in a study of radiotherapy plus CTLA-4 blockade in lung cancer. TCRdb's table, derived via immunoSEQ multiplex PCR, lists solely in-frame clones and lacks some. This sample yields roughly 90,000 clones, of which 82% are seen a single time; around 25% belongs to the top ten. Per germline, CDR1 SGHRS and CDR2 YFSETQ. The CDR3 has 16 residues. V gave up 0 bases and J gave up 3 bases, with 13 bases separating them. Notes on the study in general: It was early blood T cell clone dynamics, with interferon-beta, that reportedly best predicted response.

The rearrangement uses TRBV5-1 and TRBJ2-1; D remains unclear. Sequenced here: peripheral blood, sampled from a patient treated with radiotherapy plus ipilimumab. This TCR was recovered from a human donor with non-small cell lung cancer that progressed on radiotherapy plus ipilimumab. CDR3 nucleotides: TGCGCCAGCAGCTTGGCCGGCTCAAAACTCTACAATGAGCAGTTCTTC. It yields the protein CASSLAGSKLYNEQFF.